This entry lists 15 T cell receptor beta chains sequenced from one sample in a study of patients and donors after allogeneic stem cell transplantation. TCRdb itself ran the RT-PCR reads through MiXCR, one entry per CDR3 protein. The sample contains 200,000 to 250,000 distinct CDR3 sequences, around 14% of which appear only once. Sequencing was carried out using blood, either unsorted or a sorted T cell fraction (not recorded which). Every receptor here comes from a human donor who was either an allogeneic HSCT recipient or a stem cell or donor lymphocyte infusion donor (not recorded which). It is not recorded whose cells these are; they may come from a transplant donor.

CDR3 bases: TGCAGTGCTGGAGGTCGGGCGGGGGGGCGAACCGGGGAGCTGTTTTTT. This gives the protein CSAGGRAGGRTGELFF. This sequence joins TRBV20-1 and TRBJ2-2, with 9 bases lining up with TRBD2. In germline, CDR1 is DFQATT, CDR2 SNEGSKA (reference sequence). Trimming removed 5 bases from V and 5 bases from J; junction bases left unmatched: 12. This CDR3 region has 16 residues.

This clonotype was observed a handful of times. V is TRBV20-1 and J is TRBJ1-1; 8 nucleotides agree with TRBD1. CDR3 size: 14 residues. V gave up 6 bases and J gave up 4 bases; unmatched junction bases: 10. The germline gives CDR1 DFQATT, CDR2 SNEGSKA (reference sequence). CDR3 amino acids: CSARFQGAGTEAFF. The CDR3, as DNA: TGCAGTGCCCGATTTCAGGGGGCAGGCACTGAAGCTTTCTTT.

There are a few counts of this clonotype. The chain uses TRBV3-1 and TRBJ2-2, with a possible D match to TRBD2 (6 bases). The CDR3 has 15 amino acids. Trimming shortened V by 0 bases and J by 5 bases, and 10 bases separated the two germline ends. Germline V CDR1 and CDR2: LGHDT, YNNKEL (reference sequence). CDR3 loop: CASSQDGRRTGELFF. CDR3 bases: TGTGCCAGCAGCCAAGACGGGAGACGGACCGGGGAGCTGTTTTTT.

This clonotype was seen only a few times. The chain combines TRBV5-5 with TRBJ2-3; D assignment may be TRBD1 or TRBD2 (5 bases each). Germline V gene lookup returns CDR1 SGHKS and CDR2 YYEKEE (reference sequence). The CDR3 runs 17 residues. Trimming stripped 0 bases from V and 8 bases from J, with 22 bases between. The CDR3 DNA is TGTGCCAGCAGCTTGGCAGTGGCAGGGACGGCCGCCAGTACGCAGTATTTT. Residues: CASSLAVAGTAASTQYF.

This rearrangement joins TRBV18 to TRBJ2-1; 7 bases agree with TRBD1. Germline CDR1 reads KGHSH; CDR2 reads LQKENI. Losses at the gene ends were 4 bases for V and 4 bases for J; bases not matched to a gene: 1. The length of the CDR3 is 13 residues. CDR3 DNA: TGTGCCAGCTCACTGGGACAGTACAATGAGCAGTTCTTC. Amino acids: CASSLGQYNEQFF.

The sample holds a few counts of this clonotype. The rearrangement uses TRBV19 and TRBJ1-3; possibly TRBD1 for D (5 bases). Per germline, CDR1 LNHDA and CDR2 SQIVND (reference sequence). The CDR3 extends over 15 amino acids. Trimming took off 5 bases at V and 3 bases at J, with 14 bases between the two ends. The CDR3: CASSLQRGNGNTIYF. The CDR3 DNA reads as TGTGCCAGTAGTCTCCAGAGGGGTAATGGAAACACCATATATTTT.

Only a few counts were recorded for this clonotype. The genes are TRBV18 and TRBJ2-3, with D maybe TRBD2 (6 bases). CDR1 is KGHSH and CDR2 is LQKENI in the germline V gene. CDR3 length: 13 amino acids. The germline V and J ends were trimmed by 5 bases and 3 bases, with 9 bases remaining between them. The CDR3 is CASSAGGTDTQYF. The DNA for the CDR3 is TGTGCCAGCTCAGCCGGGGGAACAGATACGCAGTATTTT.

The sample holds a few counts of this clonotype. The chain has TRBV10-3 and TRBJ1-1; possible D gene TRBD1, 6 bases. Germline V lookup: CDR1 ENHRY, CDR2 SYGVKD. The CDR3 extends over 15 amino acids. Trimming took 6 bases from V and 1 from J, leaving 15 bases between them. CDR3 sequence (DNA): TGTGCCATCAGGAATCCAGGGGACGGGAACACTGAAGCTTTCTTT. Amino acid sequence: CAIRNPGDGNTEAFF.

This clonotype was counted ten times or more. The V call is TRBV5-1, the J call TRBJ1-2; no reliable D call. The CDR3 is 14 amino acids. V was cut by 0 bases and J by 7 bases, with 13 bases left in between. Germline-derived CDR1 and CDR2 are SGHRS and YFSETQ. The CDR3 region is CASSLDGDPLGYTF. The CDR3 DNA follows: TGCGCCAGCAGCTTGGATGGAGATCCCCTTGGCTACACCTTC. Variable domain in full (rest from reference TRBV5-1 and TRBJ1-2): KAGVTQTPRYLIKTRGQQVTLSCSPISGHRSVSWYQQTPGQGLQFLFEYFSETQRNKGNFPGRFSGRQFSNSRSEMNVSTLELGDSALYLCASSLDGDPLGYTFGSGTRLTVV.

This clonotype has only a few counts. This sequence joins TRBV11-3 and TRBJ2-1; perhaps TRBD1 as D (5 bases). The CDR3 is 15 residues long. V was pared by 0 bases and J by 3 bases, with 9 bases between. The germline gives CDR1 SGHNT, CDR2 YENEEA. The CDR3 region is CASSLDQGHYNEQFF. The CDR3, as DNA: TGTGCCAGCAGCTTAGATCAGGGTCACTACAATGAGCAGTTCTTC.

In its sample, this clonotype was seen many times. This CDR3 is CSASPGNSYEQYF. The CDR3 DNA is TGCAGTGCTAGCCCCGGGAACTCCTACGAGCAGTACTTC. The genes are TRBV20-1 and TRBJ2-7; tentatively, D is TRBD2 (5 bases). This CDR3 has 13 amino acids. Germline V lookup: CDR1 DFQATT, CDR2 SNEGSKA (reference sequence). The V gene lost 3 bases and the J gene lost 0 bases, with 9 bases spanning the gap.

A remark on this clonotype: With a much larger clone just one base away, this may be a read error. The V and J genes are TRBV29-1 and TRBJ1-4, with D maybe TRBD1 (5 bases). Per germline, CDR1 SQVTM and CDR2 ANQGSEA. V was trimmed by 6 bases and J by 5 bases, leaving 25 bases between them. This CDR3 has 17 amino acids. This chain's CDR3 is CSVIQQARGSGNEKLFF. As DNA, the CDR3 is TGCAGCGTGATCCAGCAAGCTCGGGGGTCCGGGAATGAAAAACTGTTTTTT.

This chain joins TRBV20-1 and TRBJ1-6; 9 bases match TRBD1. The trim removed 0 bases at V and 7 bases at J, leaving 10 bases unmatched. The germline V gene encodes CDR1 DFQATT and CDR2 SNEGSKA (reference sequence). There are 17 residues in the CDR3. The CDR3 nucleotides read TGCAGTGCTAGAGATGTGACAGGGGGTAGAAACAATTCACCCCTCCACTTT. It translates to CSARDVTGGRNNSPLHF.

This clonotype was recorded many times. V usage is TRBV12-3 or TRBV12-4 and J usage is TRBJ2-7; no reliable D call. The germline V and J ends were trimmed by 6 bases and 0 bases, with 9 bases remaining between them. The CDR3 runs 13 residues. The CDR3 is CASRVASSYEQYF. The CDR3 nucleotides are TGTGCCAGCAGAGTCGCGAGCTCCTACGAGCAGTACTTC.

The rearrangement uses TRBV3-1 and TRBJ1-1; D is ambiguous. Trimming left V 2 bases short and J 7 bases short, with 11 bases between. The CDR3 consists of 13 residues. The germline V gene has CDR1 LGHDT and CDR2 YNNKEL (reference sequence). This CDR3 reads CASSQYGQSEAFF. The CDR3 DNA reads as TGTGCCAGCAGCCAATATGGGCAGAGTGAAGCTTTCTTT.